This T cell receptor (beta chain) was retrieved from a study of T-cell reconstitution after alpha-beta-depleted transplantation in children. Germline V gene sequence: CDR1 DFQATT, CDR2 SNEGSKA (reference sequence). The CDR3 loop spans 14 amino acids. Deletions cut 3 bases from V and 2 bases from J, with 11 bases between. The library targeted TCRbeta and was prepared with unique molecular identifiers. TCRdb re-called the PCR reads with MiXCR, one entry per CDR3 protein. The sample holds more than 120,000 distinct CDR3 sequences; about 9% are singletons and the top ten take about a sixth. This TCR was sampled from a female patient aged 2 to 10 who had a stem cell transplant for congenital amegakaryocytic thrombocytopenia, so the T cells may come from the graft donor. The input for sequencing was PBMCs, mostly from graft donor cells, taken 180 days after TCRalphabeta/CD19-depleted stem cell transplant. The chain links TRBV20-1 to TRBJ1-5, with a tentative D call TRBD1 (5 bases). The CDR3 nucleotides are TGCAGTGCTAGTAGGGGAGTACGCAATCAGCCCCAGCATTTT. This translates into CSASRGVRNQPQHF.